This entry features one TCR beta chain sequence. This clonotype was recorded at least ten times. This clone's antigen is unknown. Within one base of it there is no much larger clone, and no base qualities were kept. The data originate from a study of T-cell reconstitution after alpha-beta-depleted transplantation in children (dated by TCRdb to 2015 to 2016). Broadly, across the study: The study quantitatively tracked T-cell immune reconstitution after TCRalphabeta/CD19-depleted allogeneic hematopoietic cell transplantation in children using TCR repertoire profiling.

Library preparation employed PCR. Sequencing instrument: Illumina HiSeq 2500. TCR libraries were prepared with molecular barcoding, using unique molecular identifiers to normalize TCRbeta repertoire quantification. TCRdb passed the public sequencing reads through fastp at Q25 and MiXCR, retaining productive beta sequences. Here each entry gathers all rows of one CDR3 protein and keeps the most common genes and DNA. For this sample the table gives approximately 350,000 distinct CDR3 sequences, of which 10% to 15% were detected only once. Clones ranked in the top ten supply 3.5% to 4.5% of the sample. The TCR originated in a human donor who donated a stem cell graft to a child with Fanconi anemia. Sample: PBMCs, taken from the stem cell graft.

The base sequence is TGCAGTGCTACCTGGACAGGGGGTCAGCCCCAGCATTTT. This encodes CSATWTGGQPQHF. The chain employs TRBV20-1 and TRBJ1-5; TRBD1 lines up with 10 middle nucleotides. From its cysteine to its phenylalanine, the CDR3 spans 13 amino acids. The kept DNA is CDR3 alone, 39 bases in frame from the first base. Reading the germline V gene (reference sequence) gives CDR1 DFQATT and CDR2 SNEGSKA. Trimming leaves V shorter by 4 bases and J shorter by 6 bases, with the junction holding 3 bases beyond the gene matches.